The next 3 T cell receptor beta chains were all read from a single sample in a study of shared clonotypes between healthy human individuals. Assay: immunoSEQ multiplex PCR; the TCRdb copy retains only in-frame clones and omits some. The sample lists fewer than 800,000 clones, 92% occurring once. Naive CD8 cells were CD45RO-negative, positively selected for CCR7, excluding terminally differentiated effector memory CD45RA+ cells. The specimen was naive CD8+ T cells sorted from blood. Receptors were obtained from a man between 25 and 39 years old in good health.

This clone was found once. The J gene is TRBJ1-2, the V gene TRBV15; 10 bases fit TRBD1. With 5 bases clipped from V and 8 bases from J, the junction kept 8 bases outside the gene matches. Germline V gene lookup returns CDR1 LNHNV and CDR2 YYDKDF (reference sequence). This CDR3 spans 14 amino acids. In nucleotides, the CDR3 is TGTGCCACCAGCGGCGACAGGGGGCAAAAAGGCTACACCTTC. Translating it yields CATSGDRGQKGYTF.

This clone has only one observation. The rearrangement joins TRBV7-9 to TRBJ2-1, with 11 positions matching TRBD2. V was clipped by 5 bases and J by 3 bases; unmatched bases: 6. The CDR3 runs 16 residues. CDR1 is SEHNR, CDR2 FQNEAQ, per germline (reference sequence). This CDR3 reads CASSLGTSGFYNEQFF. Here the CDR3 DNA reads TGTGCCAGCAGCCTAGGGACTAGCGGATTCTACAATGAGCAGTTCTTC.

The rearrangement joins TRBV5-1 to TRBJ2-7; 7 positions match TRBD2. The CDR3 is 14 residues long. The germline V gene encodes CDR1 SGHRS and CDR2 YFSETQ. V lost 4 bases and J lost 6; bases outside the gene matches: 10. The CDR3: CASSEEGGKLEQYF. The DNA for the CDR3 is TGCGCCAGCAGCGAGGAGGGAGGGAAACTCGAGCAGTACTTC. The full variable domain, its missing parts supplied by reference TRBV5-1 and TRBJ2-7, is KAGVTQTPRYLIKTRGQQVTLSCSPISGHRSVSWYQQTPGQGLQFLFEYFSETQRNKGNFPGRFSGRQFSNSRSEMNVSTLELGDSALYLCASSEEGGKLEQYFGPGTRLTVT.